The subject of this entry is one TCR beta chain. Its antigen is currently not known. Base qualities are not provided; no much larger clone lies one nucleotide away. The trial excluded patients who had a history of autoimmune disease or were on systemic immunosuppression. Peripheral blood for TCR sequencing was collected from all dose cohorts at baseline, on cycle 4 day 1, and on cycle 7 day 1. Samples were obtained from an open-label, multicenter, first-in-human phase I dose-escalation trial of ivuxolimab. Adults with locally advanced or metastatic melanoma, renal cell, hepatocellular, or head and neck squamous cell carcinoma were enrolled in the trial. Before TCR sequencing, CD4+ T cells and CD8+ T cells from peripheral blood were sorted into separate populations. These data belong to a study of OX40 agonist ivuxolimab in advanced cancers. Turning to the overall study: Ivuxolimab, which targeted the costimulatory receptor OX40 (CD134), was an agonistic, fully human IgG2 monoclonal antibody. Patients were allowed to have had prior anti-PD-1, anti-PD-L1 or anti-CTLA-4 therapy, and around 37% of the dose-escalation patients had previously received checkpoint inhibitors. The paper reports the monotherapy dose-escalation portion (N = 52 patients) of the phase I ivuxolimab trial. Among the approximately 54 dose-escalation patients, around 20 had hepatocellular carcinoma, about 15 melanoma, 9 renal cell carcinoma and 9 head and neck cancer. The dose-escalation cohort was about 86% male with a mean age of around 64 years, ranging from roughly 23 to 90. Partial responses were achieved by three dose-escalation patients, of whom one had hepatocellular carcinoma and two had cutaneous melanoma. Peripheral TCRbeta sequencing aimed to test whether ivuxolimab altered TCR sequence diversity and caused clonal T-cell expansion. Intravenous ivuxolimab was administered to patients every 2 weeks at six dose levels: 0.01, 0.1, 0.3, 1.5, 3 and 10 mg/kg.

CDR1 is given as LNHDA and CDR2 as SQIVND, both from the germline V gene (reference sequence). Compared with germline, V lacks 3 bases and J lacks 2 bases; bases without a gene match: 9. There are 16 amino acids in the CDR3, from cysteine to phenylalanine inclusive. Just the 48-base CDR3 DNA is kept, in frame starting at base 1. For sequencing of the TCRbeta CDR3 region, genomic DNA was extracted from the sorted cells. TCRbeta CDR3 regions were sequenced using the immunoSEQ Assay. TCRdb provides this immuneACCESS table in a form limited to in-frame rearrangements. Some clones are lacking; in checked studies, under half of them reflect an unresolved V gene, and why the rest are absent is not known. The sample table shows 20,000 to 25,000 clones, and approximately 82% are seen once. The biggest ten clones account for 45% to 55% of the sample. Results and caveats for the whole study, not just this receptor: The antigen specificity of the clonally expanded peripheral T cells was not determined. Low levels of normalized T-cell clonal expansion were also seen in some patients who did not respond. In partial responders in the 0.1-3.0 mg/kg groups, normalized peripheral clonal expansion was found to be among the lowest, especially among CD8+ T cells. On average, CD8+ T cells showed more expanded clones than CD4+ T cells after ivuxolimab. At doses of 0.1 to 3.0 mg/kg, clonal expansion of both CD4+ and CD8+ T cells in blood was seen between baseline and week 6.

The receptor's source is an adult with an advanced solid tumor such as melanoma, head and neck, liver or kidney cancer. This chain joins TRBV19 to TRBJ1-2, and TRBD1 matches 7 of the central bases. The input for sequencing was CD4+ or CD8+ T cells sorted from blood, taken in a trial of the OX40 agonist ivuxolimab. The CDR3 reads CASSISGTVRNYGYTF. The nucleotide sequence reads TGTGCCAGTAGTATTTCCGGGACAGTCAGAAACTATGGCTACACCTTC. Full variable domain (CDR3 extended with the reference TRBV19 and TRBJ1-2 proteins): DGGITQSPKYLFRKEGQNVTLSCEQNLNHDAMYWYRQDPGQGLRLIYYSQIVNDFQKGDIAEGYSVSREKKESFPLTVTSAQKNPTAFYLCASSISGTVRNYGYTFGSGTRLTVV.